This T cell receptor beta chain derives from a study of CD8 T cells in ankylosing spondylitis. CDR3 size: 17 residues. CDR1 and CDR2 from the germline V gene are LGHDT and YNNKEL (reference sequence). V dropped 4 bases and J dropped 2 bases, with 18 bases sitting between them. TCRdb reanalysed the 5' RACE reads using MiXCR and keeps one entry per CDR3 protein. The data hold 250,000 to 300,000 distinct CDR3 sequences, with around 18% observed a single time. Sequencing was performed on blood, either unsorted or a sorted T cell fraction (not recorded which). The chain employs TRBV3-1 and TRBJ1-3; a weak D match, TRBD1 (6 bases). The clonotype was recovered from a male donor with ankylosing spondylitis or in good health (not recorded which). CDR3 sequence reads: CASSPGGRKAAGNTIYF. The CDR3 coding sequence is TGTGCCAGCAGCCCCGGGGGGCGCAAGGCGGCTGGAAACACCATATATTTT. The full variable domain, its missing parts supplied by reference TRBV3-1 and TRBJ1-3, is DTAVSQTPKYLVTQMGNDKSIKCEQNLGHDTMYWYKQDSKKFLKIMFSYNNKELIINETVPNRFSPKSPDKAHLNLHINSLELGDSAVYFCASSPGGRKAAGNTIYFGEGSWLTVV.